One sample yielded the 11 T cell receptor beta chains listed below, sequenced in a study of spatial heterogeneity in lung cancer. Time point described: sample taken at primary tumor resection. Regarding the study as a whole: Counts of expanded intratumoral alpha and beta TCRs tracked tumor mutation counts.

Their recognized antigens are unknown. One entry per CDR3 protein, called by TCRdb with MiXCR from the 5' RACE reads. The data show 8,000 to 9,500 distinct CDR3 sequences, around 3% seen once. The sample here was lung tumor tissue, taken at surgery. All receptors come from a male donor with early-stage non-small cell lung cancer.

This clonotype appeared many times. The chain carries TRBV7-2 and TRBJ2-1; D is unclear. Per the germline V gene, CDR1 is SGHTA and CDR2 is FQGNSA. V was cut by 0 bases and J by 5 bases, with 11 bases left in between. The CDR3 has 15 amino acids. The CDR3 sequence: CASSLAGIINNEQFF. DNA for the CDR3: TGTGCCAGCAGCTTAGCGGGTATAATCAACAATGAGCAGTTCTTC.

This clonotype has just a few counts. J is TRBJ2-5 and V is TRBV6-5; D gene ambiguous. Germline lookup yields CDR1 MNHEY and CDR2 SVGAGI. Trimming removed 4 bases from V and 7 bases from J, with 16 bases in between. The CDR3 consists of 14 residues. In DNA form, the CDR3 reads TGTGCCAGCAGTTCCCCAAATCGGGTCGCGACCCAGTACTTC. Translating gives CASSSPNRVATQYF.

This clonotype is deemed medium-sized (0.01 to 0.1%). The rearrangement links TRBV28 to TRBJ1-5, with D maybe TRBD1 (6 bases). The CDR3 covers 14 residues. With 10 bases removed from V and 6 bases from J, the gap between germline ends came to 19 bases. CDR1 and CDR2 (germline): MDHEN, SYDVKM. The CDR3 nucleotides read TGTGCCACCTCTCTTCCAGGGGAGGGTCAGCCCCAGCATTTT. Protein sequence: CATSLPGEGQPQHF.

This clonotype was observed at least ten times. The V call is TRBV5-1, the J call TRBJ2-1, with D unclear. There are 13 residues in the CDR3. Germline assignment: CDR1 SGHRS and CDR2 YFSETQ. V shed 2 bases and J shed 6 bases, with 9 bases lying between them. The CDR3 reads CASSLPDRNEQFF. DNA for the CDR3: TGCGCCAGCAGCTTACCGGACCGCAATGAGCAGTTCTTC.

The CDR3 loop is CASSPTGDSGNTIYF. The CDR3 nucleotides are TGTGCCAGCTCACCCACCGGTGACTCTGGAAACACCATATATTTT. The chain has TRBV18 and TRBJ1-3; D is unclear. The germline gives CDR1 KGHSH, CDR2 LQKENI. The CDR3 has 15 amino acids. The V gene lost 3 bases and the J gene lost 0 bases, with 9 bases spanning the gap.

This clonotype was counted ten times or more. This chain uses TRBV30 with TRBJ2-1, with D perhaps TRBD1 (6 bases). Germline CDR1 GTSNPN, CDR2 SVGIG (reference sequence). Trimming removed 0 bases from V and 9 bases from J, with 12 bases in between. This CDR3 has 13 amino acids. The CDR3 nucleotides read TGTGCCTGGAGTGTAGACAGGTTGCGTGAGCAGTTCTTC. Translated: CAWSVDRLREQFF. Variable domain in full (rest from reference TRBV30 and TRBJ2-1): SQTIHQWPATLVQPVGSPLSLECTVEGTSNPNLYWYRQAAGRGLQLLFYSVGIGQISSEVPQNLSASRPQDRQFILSSKKLLLSDSGFYLCAWSVDRLREQFFGPGTRLTVL.

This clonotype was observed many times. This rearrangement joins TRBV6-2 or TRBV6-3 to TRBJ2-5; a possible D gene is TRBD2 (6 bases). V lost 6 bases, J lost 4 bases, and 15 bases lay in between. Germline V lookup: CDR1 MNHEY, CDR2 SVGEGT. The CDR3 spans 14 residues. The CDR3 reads CASSAGGGRETQYF. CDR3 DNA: TGTGCCAGCAGCGCCGGGGGAGGCCGAGAGACCCAGTACTTC.

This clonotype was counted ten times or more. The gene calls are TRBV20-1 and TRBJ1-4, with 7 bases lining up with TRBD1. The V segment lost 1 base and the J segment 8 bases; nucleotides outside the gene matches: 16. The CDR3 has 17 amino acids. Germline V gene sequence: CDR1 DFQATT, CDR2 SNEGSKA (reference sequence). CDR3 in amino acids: CSARVLPGGGLGEKLFF. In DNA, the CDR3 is TGCAGTGCTAGAGTCCTCCCCGGAGGGGGCCTAGGGGAAAAACTGTTTTTT.

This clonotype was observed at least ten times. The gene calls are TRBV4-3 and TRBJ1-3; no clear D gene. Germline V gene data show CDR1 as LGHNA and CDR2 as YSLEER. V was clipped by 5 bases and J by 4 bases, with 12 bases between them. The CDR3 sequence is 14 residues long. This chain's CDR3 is CASSEAIRGNTIYF. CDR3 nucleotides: TGCGCCAGCAGCGAAGCTATTAGGGGAAACACCATATATTTT.

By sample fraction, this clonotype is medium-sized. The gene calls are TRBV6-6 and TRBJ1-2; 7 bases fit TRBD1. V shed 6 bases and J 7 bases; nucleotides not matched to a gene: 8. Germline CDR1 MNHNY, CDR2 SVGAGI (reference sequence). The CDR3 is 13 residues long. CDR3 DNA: TGTGCCAGCAGCACAACAGGGGTTAGTGGCTACACCTTC. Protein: CASSTTGVSGYTF.

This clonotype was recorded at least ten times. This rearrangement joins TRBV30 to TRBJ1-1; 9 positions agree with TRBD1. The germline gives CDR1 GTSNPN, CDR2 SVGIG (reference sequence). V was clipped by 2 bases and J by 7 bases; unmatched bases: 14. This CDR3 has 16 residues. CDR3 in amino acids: CAWSLLGSQGAGEAFF. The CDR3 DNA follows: TGTGCCTGGAGTCTCCTGGGGTCACAGGGGGCAGGTGAAGCTTTCTTT. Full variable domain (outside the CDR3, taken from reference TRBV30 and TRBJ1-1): SQTIHQWPATLVQPVGSPLSLECTVEGTSNPNLYWYRQAAGRGLQLLFYSVGIGQISSEVPQNLSASRPQDRQFILSSKKLLLSDSGFYLCAWSLLGSQGAGEAFFGQGTRLTVV.